This TCR beta chain appears in the sequencing data of a study of shared clonotypes between healthy human individuals. Study context: Each donor contributed plates that comprised three CD4 naive, three CD4 memory, two CD8 naive and one CD8 memory. Study-wide results and limits: Four donors held about 5% of naive CD4 clonotypes in common.

Only CD45RO-negative cells positively selected for CCR7 counted as naive CD8 cells, so terminally differentiated effector memory CD45RA+ cells were excluded. Of note for this clone: Its antigen is undetermined.

Clones were sequenced by immunoSEQ multiplex PCR, and TCRdb holds only the in-frame ones, with some missing. This sample has about 1.9 million clones, with 80% to 95% found just once. This CDR3 has 12 residues. With 7 bases removed from V and 2 bases from J, the gap between germline ends came to 8 bases. CDR1 MGHDK and CDR2 SYGVNS come from the germline V gene. The V call is TRBV25-1, the J call TRBJ1-1; D unclear. The specimen was naive CD8+ T cells from PBMCs. The TCR comes from a man aged 18-30 years in good health. Some clones in this sample may be carry-over from other donors' samples. Written as DNA, the CDR3 is TGTGCCAGCAAACCGGGCAACACTGAAGCTTTCTTT. Amino acid sequence: CASKPGNTEAFF.